The sequence of this T cell receptor (beta chain) was determined in a study of Graves' ophthalmopathy and Graves' hyperthyroidism. Study conclusions and caveats: In blood, most expanded thyroid clonotypes above 0.001 frequency were also detected. The model predicted progression of ophthalmopathy with a sensitivity of roughly 66%, and its specificity was 72% to 80%.

Where ophthalmopathy was absent within 18 months of follow-up, hyperthyroidism was stable. Each hyperthyroidism patient was newly diagnosed, with under 2 months' duration, and aged 18 to 65. The sample holds many counts of this clonotype. Its specificity is not known. Beta-chain TCR CDR3 regions were amplified from RNA transcripts. First-round RT-PCR with HTBI primers preceded a second-round multiplex PCR. TCRdb recomputed calls from the multiplex PCR reads with MiXCR, one row per CDR3 protein. The sample lists more than 300,000 distinct CDR3 sequences; 15% were seen once. The CDR3 consists of 13 residues. V was trimmed by 4 bases and J by 6 bases, leaving 9 bases between them. Germline V gene data show CDR1 as SNHLY and CDR2 as FYNNEI.

V is TRBV2 and J is TRBJ2-2; a possible D gene is TRBD2 (6 bases). The specimen sequenced was peripheral blood. The receptor comes from a woman aged 18-29 years with stable Graves' hyperthyroidism. The CDR3 DNA reads as TGTGCCAGCAGTGCGGGAGTCCCCGGGGAGCTGTTTTTT. Translation gives CASSAGVPGELFF.